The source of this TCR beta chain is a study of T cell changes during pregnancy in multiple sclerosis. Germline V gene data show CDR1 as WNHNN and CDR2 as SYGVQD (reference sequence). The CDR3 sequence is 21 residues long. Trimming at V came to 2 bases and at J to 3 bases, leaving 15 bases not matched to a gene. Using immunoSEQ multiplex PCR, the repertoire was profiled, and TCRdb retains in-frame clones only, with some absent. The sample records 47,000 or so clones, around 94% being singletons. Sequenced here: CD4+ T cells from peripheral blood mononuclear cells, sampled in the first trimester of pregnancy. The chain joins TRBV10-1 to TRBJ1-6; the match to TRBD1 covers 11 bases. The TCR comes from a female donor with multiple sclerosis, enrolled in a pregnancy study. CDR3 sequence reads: CASSEPLWTGGLSNYNSPLHF. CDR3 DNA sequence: TGCGCCAGCAGTGAGCCACTTTGGACAGGGGGCCTTTCCAACTATAATTCACCCCTCCACTTT.